This is a list of T cell receptor beta chains from one sample in a study of vaccination effects on CD4 cells after COVID-19. Their target antigens are unknown. Assay used: immunoSEQ multiplex PCR; TCRdb lists only in-frame clones, some missing. The data show tens of thousands of clones, 60% to 85% seen once. This specimen consisted of CD4+ T cells from PBMCs cultured with SARS-CoV-2 spike peptides, obtained before COVID-19 vaccination. The receptors here all came from a human donor who received a COVID-19 vaccine. Both conserved end residues are part of each CDR3. The D gene is left open where the match is weak. Some rows have no size entry. The others give once, few or many, or a class for an expanded clone.

v_call	clone_size	d_call	j_call	cdr3_nt	cdr3_aa
TRBV6-5	-	-	TRBJ2-2	TGTGCCAGCAGGCCCTTTCCGAACACCGGGGAGCTGTTTTTT	CASRPFPNTGELFF
TRBV7-2	-	-	TRBJ2-3	TGTGCCAGCAGCACATACACCACAGATACGCAGTATTTT	CASSTYTTDTQYF
TRBV30	-	-	TRBJ2-3	TGTGCCTGGAGGGGGTTGGGGCTTGATACGCAGTATTTT	CAWRGLGLDTQYF
TRBV6-6	-	-	TRBJ2-2	TGTGCCAGCAGTGTTACCAGGGGGGACACCGGGGAGCTGTTTTTT	CASSVTRGDTGELFF
TRBV19	once	-	TRBJ2-1	TGTGCCAGTAGTATCGGCCACAATGAGCAGTTCTTC	CASSIGHNEQFF
TRBV20-1	-	TRBD1	TRBJ1-3	TGCAGTGCTAGTGGGACAGGGGATACTGGAAACACCATATATTTT	CSASGTGDTGNTIYF
TRBV30	-	TRBD1	TRBJ1-2	TGTGCCGGCCAGACAGGGGGAATCTATGGCTACACCTTC	CAGQTGGIYGYTF
TRBV30	-	-	TRBJ1-1	TGTGCCTGGAGTAACTATATGAACACTGAAGCTTTCTTT	CAWSNYMNTEAFF
TRBV18	-	-	TRBJ1-2	TGTGCCAGCTCACCCGTTCCGGGGGCGCCCTATGGCTACACCTTC	CASSPVPGAPYGYTF
TRBV6-5	-	TRBD1	TRBJ1-3	TGTGCCAGCAGTTATTCAGACAGGGTGGGGAGAAACACCATATATTTT	CASSYSDRVGRNTIYF
TRBV6-2/TRBV6-3	-	-	TRBJ1-2	TGTGCCAGCAGTTCCGACAGAGACTATGGCTACACCTTC	CASSSDRDYGYTF
TRBV2	-	TRBD1	TRBJ1-3	TGTGCCAGCAGCGACAGGGAGGTGGCAAACACCATATATTTT	CASSDREVANTIYF
TRBV5-1	-	TRBD1	TRBJ1-1	TGCGCCAGCGACCCGGGACAGACGCCCCGTGAAGCTTTCTTT	CASDPGQTPREAFF
TRBV5-8	-	TRBD1	TRBJ1-6	TGTGCCAGCAGCTTGAGGGGGCTCGATTCACCCCTCCACTTT	CASSLRGLDSPLHF
TRBV7-2	-	-	TRBJ1-5	TGTGCCAGCAGCTTATCAGGGGATAGCAATCAGCCCCAGCATTTT	CASSLSGDSNQPQHF
TRBV5-1	-	TRBD1	TRBJ1-2	TGCGCCAGCAGCCCGGACAGGGGCTATGGCTACACCTTC	CASSPDRGYGYTF
TRBV6-6	-	-	TRBJ2-2	TGTGCCAGCAGTTTCAACAGGGTACCCGGGGAGCTGTTTTTT	CASSFNRVPGELFF
TRBV29-1	-	-	TRBJ2-1	TGCAGCGTTGACCCCAGCTACGGCAATGAGCAGTTCTTC	CSVDPSYGNEQFF
TRBV24-1	-	-	TRBJ2-1	TGTGCCACCAGTGATAGGTCCCTAATGGGAATATTCTTC	CATSDRSLMGIFF
TRBV5-1	-	TRBD1	TRBJ2-4	TGCGCCAGCAGCCGACAGGGGATACCAAACATTCAGTACTTC	CASSRQGIPNIQYF
TRBV7-3	-	-	TRBJ2-3	TGTGCCAGCAGCTCCTCAGGTACAGATACGCAGTATTTT	CASSSSGTDTQYF
TRBV3-1/TRBV3-2	-	-	TRBJ2-3	TGTGCCAGCAGCCGACAAGGCCCAGATACGCAGTATTTT	CASSRQGPDTQYF
TRBV24-1	-	TRBD2	TRBJ2-1	TGTGCCACCAGTGACTCAGCGGGGGGGAACGACAATGAGCAGTTCTTC	CATSDSAGGNDNEQFF
TRBV12-3/TRBV12-4	-	-	TRBJ2-5	TGTGCCAGCAGTTTAGGGGCAGTAGAGACCCAGTACTTC	CASSLGAVETQYF
TRBV9	once	-	TRBJ2-2	TGTGCCAGCAGCGTAGGGAGGACAGGGAGGGCCGGGGAGCTGTTTTTT	CASSVGRTGRAGELFF
TRBV11-3	-	-	TRBJ2-3	TGTGCCAGCAGGGCCCCGAACACAGATACGCAGTATTTT	CASRAPNTDTQYF
TRBV7-6	-	-	TRBJ1-2	TGTGCCAGCAGCGCGGGATTTAACTATGGCTACACCTTC	CASSAGFNYGYTF
TRBV12-3/TRBV12-4	-	TRBD1	TRBJ2-5	TGTGCCAGCAGCGGGACAGCTCAAGAGACCCAGTACTTC	CASSGTAQETQYF
TRBV6-4	few	-	TRBJ2-1	TGTGCCAGAGGACAGCGAAGGAATGAGCAGTTCTTC	CARGQRRNEQFF
TRBV19	-	-	TRBJ1-3	TGTGCCAGTAGTTCCACCTCTGGAAACACCATATATTTT	CASSSTSGNTIYF
TRBV6-2/TRBV6-3	-	-	TRBJ1-1	TGTGCCAGCAGTTTTGGGACGGCCAACACTGAAGCTTTCTTT	CASSFGTANTEAFF
TRBV5-1	-	-	TRBJ2-3	TGCGCCAGCAGCTTGGCCGTCGCTATTCGGAGCACAGATACGCAGTATTTT	CASSLAVAIRSTDTQYF
TRBV7-2	few	TRBD1	TRBJ1-5	TGTGCCAGCAGCCCGAGACAGGGCCGTCAGCCCCAGCATTTT	CASSPRQGRQPQHF